This entry lists 10 T cell receptor beta chains sequenced from one sample in a study of OX40 agonist ivuxolimab in advanced cancers. Data came from immunoSEQ multiplex PCR; TCRdb stores just in-frame clones and leaves some out. This sample has about 73,000 clones, with about 88% found just once. Sequenced here: CD4+ or CD8+ T cells sorted from blood, sampled in a trial of the OX40 agonist ivuxolimab. These receptors all come from an adult with an advanced solid tumor such as melanoma, head and neck, liver or kidney cancer.

This clone was found a few times. The chain carries TRBV6-5 and TRBJ2-7, with D possibly TRBD1 on 6 matching bases. Trimming left V 0 bases short and J 4 bases short, with 13 bases between. Germline CDR1 and CDR2: MNHEY and SVGAGI. There are 15 residues in the CDR3. This CDR3 reads CASSYSTRGGYEQYF. The CDR3 DNA sequence: TGTGCCAGCAGTTACTCGACCAGGGGCGGGTACGAGCAGTACTTC.

The rearrangement links TRBV28 to TRBJ2-7, with D possibly being TRBD2 (5 bases). Germline values: CDR1 MDHEN, CDR2 SYDVKM. V shed 2 bases and J shed 12 bases, with 17 bases lying between them. This CDR3 is built from 13 residues. CDR3 bases: TGTGCCAGCAGTTTAGAGGGAGCTGAACCTGTGTACTTC. Its protein is CASSLEGAEPVYF.

This rearrangement joins TRBV15 to TRBJ2-7; 10 bases map to TRBD1. The germline V gene has CDR1 LNHNV and CDR2 YYDKDF (reference sequence). The junction had 6 bases not matched to a gene; V was cut back by 0 bases and J by 7 bases. The CDR3 sequence is 15 residues long. This CDR3 is CATSRDAGQGGEQYF. The CDR3 coding sequence is TGTGCCACCAGCAGAGATGCCGGACAGGGGGGTGAGCAGTACTTC.

This chain uses TRBV5-1 with TRBJ1-6; 8 nucleotides match TRBD1. The CDR3 runs to 14 residues. V gave up 3 bases and J gave up 8 bases; unmatched junction bases: 4. CDR1 and CDR2 from the germline V gene are SGHRS and YFSETQ. The CDR3 spells CASSSDRAYSPLHF. The CDR3 DNA is TGCGCCAGCAGCTCGGACAGGGCTTATTCACCCCTCCACTTT.

The chain has TRBV15 and TRBJ1-5; D unclear. V shed 1 base and J shed 0 bases, with 10 bases lying between them. Germline V lookup: CDR1 LNHNV, CDR2 YYDKDF (reference sequence). CDR3 length: 16 residues. The CDR3 nucleotides are TGTGCCACCAGCAGAGGGAAAGCAAATAGCAATCAGCCCCAGCATTTT. It translates to CATSRGKANSNQPQHF.

CDR3 nucleotides: TGTGCCAGCAGTGACCAGGACAGGAGCACAGATACGCAGTATTTT. It translates to CASSDQDRSTDTQYF. This chain uses TRBV6-1 with TRBJ2-3; 7 positions agree with TRBD1. Trimming cost V 3 bases and J 0 bases; bases outside gene matches: 3. This CDR3 contains 15 residues. Germline assignment: CDR1 MNHNS and CDR2 SASEGT.

The chain joins TRBV28 to TRBJ2-7; 7 positions match TRBD1. Germline CDR1 and CDR2: MDHEN and SYDVKM. The V gene end was trimmed by 2 bases and the J gene end by 6 bases; junction bases not matched to a gene: 4. There are 13 residues in the CDR3. The CDR3 spells CASSLGTGAEQYF. The CDR3 DNA follows: TGTGCCAGCAGTTTAGGCACAGGGGCCGAGCAGTACTTC.

The genes are TRBV30 and TRBJ1-1; D perhaps matches TRBD1 (5 bases). CDR3 length equals 12 residues. Between the trimmed V and J ends, which lost 2 bases and 3 bases, there was a span of 7 bases. Germline CDR1 GTSNPN, CDR2 SVGIG (reference sequence). CDR3 sequence reads: CAWSWGDTEAFF. The CDR3 DNA follows: TGTGCCTGGAGTTGGGGGGACACTGAAGCTTTCTTT.

V is TRBV7-3 and J is TRBJ2-7, with 8 nucleotides matching TRBD2. V shed 2 bases, J shed 4 bases, and the junction held 1 base outside the gene matches. Germline V gene lookup returns CDR1 SGHTA and CDR2 FQGTGA. The CDR3 runs 13 residues. For the CDR3, the DNA is TGTGCCAGCAGCTTAGGACTAGCTTACGAGCAGTACTTC. It translates to CASSLGLAYEQYF.

The chain employs TRBV7-3 and TRBJ2-1; D may be TRBD2 (6 bases). Trimming stripped 2 bases from V and 3 bases from J, with 14 bases between. Germline V gene lookup returns CDR1 SGHTA and CDR2 FQGTGA. The CDR3 extends over 16 amino acids. CDR3 sequence reads: CASSLGGTHLYNEQFF. The CDR3 DNA reads as TGTGCCAGCAGCTTAGGCGGGACCCATCTCTACAATGAGCAGTTCTTC.